These 6 T cell receptor beta chains came from one sample sequenced in a study of blood T cell repertoires in COVID-19. Sequencing used immunoSEQ multiplex PCR; TCRdb keeps in-frame clones, though not all of them. There are roughly 430,000 clones in the sample; about 88% occur only once, and roughly 1.4% lies in the top ten. The specimen sequenced was PBMCs or T cells enriched from blood (not recorded which). Receptor source: a woman between 18 and 29 years old who had been exposed to COVID-19.

The gene calls are TRBV10-3 and TRBJ2-1, with 9 nucleotides matching TRBD2. Per germline, CDR1 ENHRY and CDR2 SYGVKD. V was clipped by 6 bases and J by 8 bases; unmatched bases: 11. This CDR3 region has 15 residues. The CDR3: CAISIGLSGGYEQFF. In DNA, the CDR3 is TGTGCCATCAGCATCGGACTAAGCGGGGGGTATGAGCAGTTCTTC.

The chain employs TRBV28 and TRBJ1-6, with 11 bases that match TRBD1. The CDR3 runs 15 residues. Germline trimming cut 6 bases from V and 9 bases from J; bases unmatched to any gene: 7. Germline V gives CDR1 MDHEN, CDR2 SYDVKM. The CDR3 DNA reads as TGTGCCAGCAGGACCGGACAGGGGGCCCTTTCACCCCTCCACTTT. Protein sequence: CASRTGQGALSPLHF.

V is TRBV28 and J is TRBJ2-2, with 7 positions matching TRBD2. Germline-derived CDR1 and CDR2 are MDHEN and SYDVKM. V gave up 6 bases and J gave up 4 bases; unmatched junction bases: 8. The CDR3 runs to 15 residues. The CDR3 nucleotides are TGTGCCAGCAGACACCGACTAGCCACCACCGGGGAGCTGTTTTTT. Amino acid sequence: CASRHRLATTGELFF. The whole variable domain, remainder taken from reference TRBV28 and TRBJ2-2, is DVKVTQSSRYLVKRTGEKVFLECVQDMDHENMFWYRQDPGLGLRLIYFSYDVKMKEKGDIPEGYSVSREKKERFSLILESASTNQTSMYLCASRHRLATTGELFFGEGSRLTVL.

V usage is TRBV3-1 (or the pseudogene TRBV3-2) and J usage is TRBJ2-1; possible D gene TRBD1, 6 bases. CDR3 length equals 17 residues. The germline V gene has CDR1 LGHDT and CDR2 YNNKEL (reference sequence). Trimming took off 0 bases at V and 8 bases at J, with 20 bases between the two ends. CDR3 in amino acids: CASSQDIRGPFKDEQFF. CDR3 nucleotides: TGTGCCAGCAGCCAAGATATCAGGGGTCCGTTTAAAGATGAGCAGTTCTTC.

The chain is built from TRBV3-1 (or the pseudogene TRBV3-2) and TRBJ2-5, with a possible D match to TRBD2 (6 bases). Trimming cost V 2 bases and J 5 bases, with 15 bases left between them. The CDR3 is 15 amino acids. CDR1 LGHDT and CDR2 YNNKEL come from the germline V gene (reference sequence). The CDR3 region is CASSQSITGGETQYF. DNA of the CDR3: TGTGCCAGCAGCCAATCGATAACAGGAGGGGAGACCCAGTACTTC.

The CDR3 DNA is TGTGCCAGCAGTTACGTACCGGCAGGGGGCGCGGATACGCAGTATTTT. This gives the protein CASSYVPAGGADTQYF. This sequence joins TRBV6-5 and TRBJ2-3; 8 bases are a match to TRBD1. V gave up 2 bases and J gave up 6 bases; unmatched junction bases: 10. Germline CDR1 is MNHEY and CDR2 is SVGAGI. CDR3 size: 16 residues.